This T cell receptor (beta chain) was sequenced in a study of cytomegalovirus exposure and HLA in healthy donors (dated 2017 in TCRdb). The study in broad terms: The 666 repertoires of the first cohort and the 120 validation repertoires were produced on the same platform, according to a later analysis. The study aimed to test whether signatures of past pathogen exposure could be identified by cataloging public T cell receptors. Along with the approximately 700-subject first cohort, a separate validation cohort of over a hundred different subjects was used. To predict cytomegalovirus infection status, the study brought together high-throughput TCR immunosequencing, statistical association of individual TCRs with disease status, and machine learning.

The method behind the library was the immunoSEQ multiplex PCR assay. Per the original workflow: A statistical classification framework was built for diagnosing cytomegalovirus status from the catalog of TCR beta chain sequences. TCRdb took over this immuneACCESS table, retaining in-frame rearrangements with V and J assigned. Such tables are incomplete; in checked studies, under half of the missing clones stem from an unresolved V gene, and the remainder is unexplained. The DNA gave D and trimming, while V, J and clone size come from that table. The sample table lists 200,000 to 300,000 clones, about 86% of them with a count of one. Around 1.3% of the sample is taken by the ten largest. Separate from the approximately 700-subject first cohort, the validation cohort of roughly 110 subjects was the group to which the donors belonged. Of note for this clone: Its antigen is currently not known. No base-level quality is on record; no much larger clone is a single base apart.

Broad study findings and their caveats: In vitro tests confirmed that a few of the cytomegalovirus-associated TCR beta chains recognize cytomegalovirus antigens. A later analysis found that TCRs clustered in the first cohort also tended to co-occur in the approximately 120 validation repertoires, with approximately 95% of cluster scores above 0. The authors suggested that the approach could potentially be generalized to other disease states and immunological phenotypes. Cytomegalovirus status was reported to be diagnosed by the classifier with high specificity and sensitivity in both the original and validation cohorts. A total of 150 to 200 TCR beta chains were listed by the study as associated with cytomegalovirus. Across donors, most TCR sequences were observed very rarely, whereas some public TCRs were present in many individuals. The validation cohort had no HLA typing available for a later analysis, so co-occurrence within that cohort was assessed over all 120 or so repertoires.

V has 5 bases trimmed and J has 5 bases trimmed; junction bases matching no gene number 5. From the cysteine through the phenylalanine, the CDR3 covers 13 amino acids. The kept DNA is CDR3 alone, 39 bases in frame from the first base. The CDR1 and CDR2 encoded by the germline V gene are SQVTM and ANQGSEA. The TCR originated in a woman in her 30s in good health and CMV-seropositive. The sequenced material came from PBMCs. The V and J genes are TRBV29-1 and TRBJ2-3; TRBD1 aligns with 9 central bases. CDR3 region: CSVNRDREDTQYF. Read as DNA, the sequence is TGCAGCGTTAACCGGGACAGGGAAGATACGCAGTATTTT.